These T cell receptor beta chains were read from a single sample in a study of shared clonotypes between healthy human individuals. Only in-frame clones appear in the TCRdb table, and some are missing; sequencing was by immunoSEQ multiplex PCR. This table has over 750,000 clones, 90% to 98% appearing once. Sequenced input: naive CD8+ T cells sorted from blood. The origin of the receptors is a man younger than 40 in good health. Both conserved end residues are part of each CDR3. D genes are given only for firm matches. Some rows mark clone size as missing; the rest say once, few, many or name a class of expanded clone.

j_call v_call d_call clone_size cdr3_nt cdr3_aa
TRBJ2-7 TRBV19 TRBD2 . TGTGCCAGTAGCCCGGGACTAGTCCCGAGGGAGCAGTACTTC CASSPGLVPREQYF
TRBJ2-5 TRBV27 TRBD2 . TGTGCCAGCAGTCCCCCGCCTAGCGGGTCAGAGACCCAGTACTTC CASSPPPSGSETQYF
TRBJ1-3 TRBV5-8 . . TGTGCCAGCCCTTTGGGGGGAAACACCATATATTTT CASPLGGNTIYF
TRBJ2-1 TRBV18 TRBD2 . TGTGCCAGCTCACCACTAGCGGGAGTGTCGCCTCCTTACAATGAGCAGTTCTTC CASSPLAGVSPPYNEQFF
TRBJ2-7 TRBV9 . few TGTGCCAGCAGCGTAGAGTCAGGAGCTTACGAGCAGTACTTC CASSVESGAYEQYF
TRBJ2-7 TRBV4-3 . . TGCGCCAGCAGCCAAGTCAGGGACAACTACGAGCAGTACTTC CASSQVRDNYEQYF
TRBJ2-6 TRBV6-5 . . TGTGCCAGCAGCCTTCAGGGGGCCAACGTCCTGACTTTC CASSLQGANVLTF
TRBJ2-3 TRBV29-1 . once TGCAGCGTTGAGGGGGTTGACTACACAGATACGCAGTATTTT CSVEGVDYTDTQYF
TRBJ1-2 TRBV14 . . TGTGCCAGCAGCCAAGGAAGCTTGAGCTACACCTTC CASSQGSLSYTF
TRBJ2-1 TRBV7-8 TRBD2 . TGTGCCAGCAGCTTAGCATTGCGGGAGTCCCATGAGCAGTTCTTC CASSLALRESHEQFF
TRBJ2-1 TRBV7-3 TRBD2 . TGTGCCAGCAGCTTACTTGCTAGCGGCAATGAGCAGTTCTTC CASSLLASGNEQFF
TRBJ2-5 TRBV4-1 . once TGCGCCAGCAGCCAAGTGTGGGAAGAGACCCAGTACTTC CASSQVWEETQYF
TRBJ2-7 TRBV25-1 TRBD1 . TGTGCCAGCAGTGATGTGGGACAGGGAGCCTACGAGCAGTACTTC CASSDVGQGAYEQYF
TRBJ2-7 TRBV4-3 . . TGCGCCAGCAGCCAAGATTCCACAGGGACCTACGAGCAGTACTTC CASSQDSTGTYEQYF
TRBJ2-3 TRBV6-5 . . TGTGCCACCGCGGGGAAAAACACAGATACGCAGTATTTT CATAGKNTDTQYF
TRBJ2-5 TRBV5-1 . . TGCGCCAGCAGCGTGGAGGGGGTCCAAGAGACCCAGTACTTC CASSVEGVQETQYF
TRBJ2-7 TRBV28 TRBD1 . TGTGCCAGCAGGACCTTAGGGACAGGGGGCTTACACGAGCAGTACTTC CASRTLGTGGLHEQYF
TRBJ2-7 TRBV7-9 TRBD1 . TGTGCCAGCAGGCAATCAGGGGGCGCGGAGTACTTC CASRQSGGAEYF
TRBJ2-3 TRBV18 . . TGTGCCAGCTCACCGGGTTTCTTGGGAACTAGCACAGATACGCAGTATTTT CASSPGFLGTSTDTQYF
TRBJ1-5 TRBV10-3 . . TGTGCCATCAGTGAGTCGAGTGGGCGTCAGCCCCAGCATTTT CAISESSGRQPQHF
TRBJ2-5 TRBV11-1 . once TGTGCCAGCTCACCGACGGCCGCCCAAGAGACCCAGTACTTC CASSPTAAQETQYF
TRBJ1-1 TRBV9 . . TGTGCCAGCAGCGTAGTATCGCAGCCGAGTGAAGCTTTCTTT CASSVVSQPSEAFF
TRBJ2-7 TRBV12-2 . . TGTGCAAGTCGCTTAGCTCGAGGGCAGTACGAGCAGTACTTC CASRLARGQYEQYF
TRBJ2-5 TRBV6-6 TRBD1 . TGTGCCAGCAGTTACTCGGGACAGGGGGAGACCCAGTACTTC CASSYSGQGETQYF
TRBJ2-1 TRBV18 TRBD2 . TGTGCCAGCTCACCACCGTTTAGCGGGAGGAACAATGAGCAGTTCTTC CASSPPFSGRNNEQFF
TRBJ2-1 TRBV15 . . TGTGCCACCAGCAATAGCGTTGAGACCTACAATGAGCAGTTCTTC CATSNSVETYNEQFF
TRBJ2-5 TRBV27 TRBD2 . TGTGCCAGCAGTCCCCAGGCGGGAGGGTTCCGAGAGACCCAGTACTTC CASSPQAGGFRETQYF
TRBJ2-7 TRBV5-1 TRBD1 . TGCGCCAGCAGGATTACAGGGACAGGCGAGGGGTACGAGCAGTACTTC CASRITGTGEGYEQYF
TRBJ2-5 TRBV7-9 . . TGTGCCAGCAGCTTATATGGGGGCCATAAGGAGACCCAGTACTTC CASSLYGGHKETQYF
TRBJ2-7 TRBV27 . . TGTGCCAGCAGTTGGGGGGTAAGGACCTACGAGCAGTACTTC CASSWGVRTYEQYF
TRBJ2-3 TRBV9 . . TGTGCCAGCAGCGGAGGAGAATGGGGGCTCGATACGCAGTATTTT CASSGGEWGLDTQYF
TRBJ2-7 TRBV6-5 . . TGTGCCGTAGGGCGGGGTACCGCCTACGAGCAGTACTTC CAVGRGTAYEQYF
TRBJ2-3 TRBV27 . . TGTGCCAGCGGGGGGTTCGGTGCGTCTGAAATCACAGATACGCAGTATTTT CASGGFGASEITDTQYF
TRBJ1-2 TRBV9 . . TGTGCCAGCAGCGTAGGCAGGTCCTCTAACTATGGCTACACCTTC CASSVGRSSNYGYTF
TRBJ1-5 TRBV5-8 . . TGTGCCAGCAGCCAAGGGACGGCGGGTAATCAGCCCCAGCATTTT CASSQGTAGNQPQHF
TRBJ1-1 TRBV29-1 . . TGCAGCGTTCTGCAGGGAGGGCCTGAAGCTTTCTTT CSVLQGGPEAFF
TRBJ2-5 TRBV27 . . TGTGCCAGCAGTTTTTTCAGGAGCCAAGAGACCCAGTACTTC CASSFFRSQETQYF
TRBJ1-5 TRBV7-9 . . TGTGCCAGCTGCGAAAGGGATAGCAATCAGCCCCAGCATTTT CASCERDSNQPQHF
TRBJ1-5 TRBV6-1 . . TGTGCCAGCAGTGAAGAAGGGCAAGTCCAGCCCCAGCATTTT CASSEEGQVQPQHF
TRBJ2-7 TRBV27 . . TGTGCCAGCAGTTTATTTGTAGGCTCATCCTACGAGCAGTACTTC CASSLFVGSSYEQYF
TRBJ2-7 TRBV6-5 . . TGTGCCAGCAGTTACGGGTACTCCTACGAGCAGTACTTC CASSYGYSYEQYF
TRBJ1-4 TRBV7-9 . . TGTGCCAGCAGCCCCCCCGGGACGGAAAAACTGTTTTTT CASSPPGTEKLFF
TRBJ1-2 TRBV2 TRBD1 . TGTGCCAGCAGTGAAGCGGCGACAGGGAGAGAATATGGCTACACCTTC CASSEAATGREYGYTF
TRBJ2-6 TRBV11-2 TRBD2 . TGTGCCAGCAGCTCTGTACTAGCGCAAAACTCTGGGGCCAACGTCCTGACTTTC CASSSVLAQNSGANVLTF
TRBJ2-7 TRBV7-6 . . TGTGCCAGCAGCCGAGGCGGAGCAGGTTCCACTAACGAGCAGTACTTC CASSRGGAGSTNEQYF
TRBJ1-2 TRBV5-1 . once TGCGCCAGCAGCTTGGGGGCAGATGGCTACACCTTC CASSLGADGYTF
TRBJ1-2 TRBV5-6 . . TGTGCCAGCAGCTTGGGCCCCACTTCTACTAACTATGGCTACACCTTC CASSLGPTSTNYGYTF
TRBJ1-4 TRBV18 . . TGTGCCAGCTCGCCGGGACCAGGAGACCAGAAACTGTTTTTT CASSPGPGDQKLFF
TRBJ1-3 TRBV9 TRBD1 . TGTGCCAGCAGCGGGAAGACAGGGGGCGGAAACACCATATATTTT CASSGKTGGGNTIYF